This TCR beta chain was obtained from a study of cytomegalovirus exposure and HLA in healthy donors. Primers for the PCR totalled 60 Vbeta and 13 Jbeta. Here immunoSEQ multiplex PCR was the method, and the copy in TCRdb shows in-frame clones only, minus some. The listing records under 65,000 clones. V lost 4 bases, J lost 5 bases, and 9 bases stayed unmatched. From germline, CDR1 is MNHNS and CDR2 SASEGT. The CDR3 spans 15 residues. The chain links TRBV6-1 to TRBJ2-5, with 8 nucleotides matching TRBD1. This clonotype was obtained from a woman under 40 in good health and CMV-seropositive. The sequenced sample was PBMCs. The CDR3 loop reads CASSAIRGLGETQYF. CDR3 DNA sequence: TGTGCCAGCAGTGCAATCAGGGGGCTCGGGGAGACCCAGTACTTC.